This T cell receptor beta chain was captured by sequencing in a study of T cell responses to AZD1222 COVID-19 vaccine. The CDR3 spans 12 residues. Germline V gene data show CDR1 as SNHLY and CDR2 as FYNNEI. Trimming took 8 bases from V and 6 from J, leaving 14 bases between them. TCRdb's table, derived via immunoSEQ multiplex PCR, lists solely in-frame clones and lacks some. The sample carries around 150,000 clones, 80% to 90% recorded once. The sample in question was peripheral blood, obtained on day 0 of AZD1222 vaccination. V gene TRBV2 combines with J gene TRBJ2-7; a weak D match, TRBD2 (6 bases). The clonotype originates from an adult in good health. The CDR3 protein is CASWPGVVEQYF. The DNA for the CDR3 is TGTGCCAGCTGGCCGGGGGTGGTCGAGCAGTACTTC.